These 3 T cell receptor beta chains were sequenced from one sample in a study of blood T cell repertoires in COVID-19. TCRdb's table, derived via immunoSEQ multiplex PCR, lists solely in-frame clones and lacks some. The sample comprises about 56,000 clones, 84% of which are singletons, and over 10% rests with the top ten. The sequencing input was peripheral blood. These receptors originate from an elderly woman with acute or convalescent COVID-19.

This rearrangement joins TRBV5-6 to TRBJ1-4; the match to TRBD1 covers 7 bases. CDR3 length: 17 amino acids. Germline V gene sequence: CDR1 SGHDT, CDR2 YYEEEE. Trimming cost V 2 bases and J 4 bases; bases outside gene matches: 11. The CDR3 region is CASSLYPGQLLNEKLFF. The CDR3 DNA follows: TGTGCCAGCAGCTTATACCCGGGACAGCTCCTTAATGAAAAACTGTTTTTT.

The chain is built from TRBV5-1 and TRBJ2-3; D might be TRBD2 (7 bases). The CDR3 contains 16 residues. Deletions cut 4 bases from V and 1 base from J, with 16 bases between. The germline CDR1 and CDR2 sequences are SGHRS and YFSETQ. CDR3 nucleotides: TGCGCCAGCAGCGTAGGGGGGGGACTCCGCACAGATACGCAGTATTTT. This sequence encodes CASSVGGGLRTDTQYF.

V usage is TRBV4-1 and J usage is TRBJ2-7, with 7 positions matching TRBD1. Per the germline V gene, CDR1 is MGHRA and CDR2 is YSYEKL. With V trimmed by 1 base and J by 3 bases, 6 bases remained unmatched. CDR3 length: 15 amino acids. The DNA for the CDR3 is TGCGCCAGCAGCCAAGCCGGGACAGCTAACTACGAGCAGTACTTC. This encodes CASSQAGTANYEQYF.